The 18 T cell receptor beta chains reported below all come from one sample, sequenced in a study of Graves' ophthalmopathy and Graves' hyperthyroidism. RNA transcripts yielded amplified TCR beta CDR3 regions. HTBI primers were employed in first-round RT-PCR, then a second-round multiplex PCR followed. TCRdb independently ran MiXCR on the multiplex PCR reads; one entry per CDR3 protein. The data show 900,000 to 1,200,000 distinct CDR3 sequences, roughly 35% seen once. Sequenced material: peripheral blood or thyroid tissue (not recorded which). The receptors were gathered from an adult man with Graves' hyperthyroidism.

The chain couples TRBV6-5 to TRBJ1-2; 7 bases map to TRBD1. Per the germline V gene, CDR1 is MNHEY and CDR2 is SVGAGI. J was trimmed by 6 bases and V by 2 bases; bases with no gene match: 9. This CDR3 spans 15 amino acids. The DNA for the CDR3 is TGTGCCAGCAGTTACCTCGGGACAGCTGACGATGGCTACACCTTC. Its translation is CASSYLGTADDGYTF.

In this sample, this clonotype turned up many times. The genes are TRBV29-1 and TRBJ2-7, with TRBD1 matching 10 bases. This CDR3 is built from 14 residues. Germline V lookup: CDR1 SQVTM, CDR2 ANQGSEA. Unmatched junction bases numbered 8, after V lost 7 bases and J lost 2 bases. CDR3 sequence reads: CSAVGGTGAYEQYF. CDR3 sequence (DNA): TGCAGCGCCGTAGGCGGGACAGGGGCCTACGAGCAGTACTTC.

The rearrangement joins TRBV10-3 to TRBJ2-7; TRBD2 might be the D (5 bases). The germline V and J ends were trimmed by 3 bases and 6 bases, with 12 bases remaining between them. This CDR3 is 13 amino acids long. Germline V gene lookup returns CDR1 ENHRY and CDR2 SYGVKD. CDR3 amino acids: CAISDPRESEQYF. The CDR3, as DNA: TGTGCCATCAGTGATCCGAGGGAAAGCGAGCAGTACTTC.

This clonotype appeared many times. The chain employs TRBV10-3 and TRBJ2-5; TRBD2 aligns across 7 bases. The CDR3 contains 13 residues. The trim removed 11 bases at V and 5 bases at J, leaving 11 bases unmatched. Germline lookup yields CDR1 ENHRY and CDR2 SYGVKD. The CDR3: CAAGREDGETQYF. The CDR3, as DNA: TGTGCCGCTGGGAGGGAAGACGGGGAGACCCAGTACTTC.

Of note for this clonotype: It is likely a read error, because the conserved phenylalanine at the end of the CDR3 is missing. It is unclear where the CDR3 begins or ends on the DNA, so no DNA is shown, and the CDR3 is as TCRdb lists it. The V and J genes are TRBV9 and TRBJ1-6. Per the germline V gene, CDR1 is SGDLS and CDR2 is YYNGEE. 9 amino acids form the CDR3, both terminal residues included. The CDR3 spells CASSETRNY.

The sample holds many counts of this clonotype. The chain uses TRBV9 and TRBJ2-7; D gene uncertain. The germline V gene has CDR1 SGDLS and CDR2 YYNGEE. The CDR3 contains 14 residues. Trimming pared 3 bases from V and 3 bases from J, leaving 13 bases between. The DNA of the CDR3 is TGTGCCAGCAGCGAGAGTAACTCGGTCTACGAGCAGTACTTC. This codes for CASSESNSVYEQYF.

This clonotype was seen just once. Its ends do not fully match the called genes, so a read error is possible. The CDR3 loop reads CASSLVFNTEAFF. As DNA, the CDR3 is TGTGCCAGCAGCTTGGTGTTTAACACTGAAGCCTTCTTT. The V call is TRBV7-9, the J call TRBJ1-1, with unresolved D. The CDR3 has 13 amino acids. CDR1 SEHNR and CDR2 FQNEAQ come from the germline V gene (reference sequence).

The table lists this clonotype with a few counts. V usage is TRBV4-3 and J usage is TRBJ1-2; D remains ambiguous. V lost 1 base and J lost 2, with 11 bases in between. The CDR3 contains 15 residues. Germline CDR1 reads LGHNA; CDR2 reads YSLEER. Here the CDR3 reads CASSQGTVLNYGYTF. The CDR3 coding sequence is TGCGCCAGCAGCCAAGGAACAGTACTAAACTATGGCTACACCTTC.

Concerning this clonotype: At one of its ends the junction is not consistent with the germline gene, which may arise from a read error. The genes are TRBV10-2 and TRBJ2-7; 8 bases line up with TRBD2. The germline CDR1 and CDR2 sequences are WSHSY and SAAADI. CDR3 length: 16 residues. The CDR3 loop is CASSQGLAESSYEQYF. The CDR3 region has the DNA TGTGCCAGCAGCCAAGGACTAGCCGAAAGCTCCTACGAGCAGTACTTC.

This clonotype appeared many times. The chain links TRBV19 to TRBJ2-7; 7 nucleotides line up with TRBD2. Germline assignment: CDR1 LNHDA and CDR2 SQIVND (reference sequence). The CDR3 runs 14 residues. The V and J ends lost 6 bases and 1 base, in that order; junction bases with no gene match: 6. This chain's CDR3 is CASRAGTTSYEQYF. The CDR3 coding sequence is TGTGCCAGTAGGGCCGGGACTACGTCCTACGAGCAGTACTTC.

Notes on this clonotype: No conserved phenylalanine or tryptophan ends this CDR3, so it is likely a read error. The chain employs TRBV28 and TRBJ2-6; a weak D match, TRBD1 (6 bases). The CDR3 is made up of 16 amino acids. Looked up from germline, CDR1 is MDHEN and CDR2 is SYDVKM. V was shortened by 7 bases and J by 0 bases, with 13 bases between the two germline ends. This CDR3 reads CASTRDTISGANVLTP. The CDR3 DNA reads TGTGCCAGCACCCGGGACACCATCTCTGGGGCCAACGTCCTGACTCCA.

CDR3 in DNA: TGTGCCAGCAGCTTAACGGACAGGGGGAACGAGCAGTACTTC. This sequence encodes CASSLTDRGNEQYF. V usage is TRBV7-8 and J usage is TRBJ2-7, with 10 bases lining up with TRBD1. The V gene end was trimmed by 2 bases and the J gene end by 5 bases; junction bases not matched to a gene: 3. The CDR3 is 14 residues long. CDR1 is SGHVS, CDR2 FQNEAQ, per germline.

J is TRBJ2-7 and V is TRBV6-5, with 7 bases lining up with TRBD2. CDR3 length equals 14 residues. V lost 7 bases, J lost 2 bases, and 8 bases stayed unmatched. Germline V gene sequence: CDR1 MNHEY, CDR2 SVGAGI. CDR3 coding DNA: TGTGCCAGCAAGAAAGGGACTACCACCTACGAGCAGTACTTC. It encodes CASKKGTTTYEQYF.

To note about this clonotype: A junction end diverges from the germline sequence, so it may reflect a read error. The chain combines TRBV10-2 with TRBJ1-1; D is undetermined. CDR3 size: 14 residues. Germline-derived CDR1 and CDR2 are WSHSY and SAAADI. The CDR3 loop is CASRDLMENAEAFF. CDR3 nucleotide sequence: TGCGCCAGCAGGGACCTGATGGAGAACGCTGAAGCTTTCTTT.

Concerning this clonotype: A junction boundary mismatches the germline segment, possibly from a read error. This sequence joins TRBV10-3 and TRBJ1-6; TRBD1 matches at 9 bases. CDR3 size: 17 residues. Germline values: CDR1 ENHRY, CDR2 SYGVKD. This CDR3 is CASSDTGGTSYNSPLHF. The CDR3 DNA reads TGTGCCAGCAGTGATACAGGGGGCACCTCCTATAATTCACCCCTCCACTTT.

V usage is TRBV24-1 and J usage is TRBJ2-6; TRBD1 is a possible D gene (6 bases). Deletions cut 5 bases from V and 2 bases from J, with 12 bases between. CDR1 is KGHDR and CDR2 is SFDVKD in the germline V gene. The CDR3 extends over 16 amino acids. CDR3 nucleotide sequence: TGTGCCACCAGTGGTCCCGGGACACCTGGGGCCAACGTCCTGACTTTC. This sequence encodes CATSGPGTPGANVLTF.

This clonotype has more than one count but fewer than ten. The chain uses TRBV12-3 or TRBV12-4 and TRBJ2-5; 8 bases line up with TRBD1. The CDR3 loop spans 15 amino acids. The J segment lost 3 bases and the V segment lost 6 bases, leaving 9 bases of the junction unmatched. As DNA, the CDR3 is TGTGCCAGCAGGAAAAGGCAGGGGGCCGAAGAGACCCAGTACTTC. Translation: CASRKRQGAEETQYF.

The V and J genes are TRBV4-1 and TRBJ1-2; D call uncertain. This CDR3 region has 16 residues. CDR1 is MGHRA and CDR2 is YSYEKL in the germline V gene. V dropped 4 bases and J dropped 1 base, with 16 bases sitting between them. This CDR3 is CASSPRMPPYNYGYTF. DNA for the CDR3: TGCGCCAGCAGCCCCAGAATGCCACCTTATAACTATGGCTACACCTTC.